Each of the 16 T cell receptor beta chains below was sequenced from the same sample in a study of glioma-infiltrating T cells. Using RNA template, CDR3s of TCR alpha and beta were amplified with iRepertoire arm-PCR. From the multiplex PCR reads, TCRdb called clonotypes with MiXCR, one entry per CDR3 protein. This sample has approximately 12,000 distinct CDR3 sequences, with roughly 29% found just once. The sample consisted of glioma tissue, nonneoplastic brain tissue, or PBMCs (not recorded which). The receptors originated from a human donor with low-grade glioma or glioblastoma, undergoing nonglioma brain surgery, or in good health (not recorded which).

This clonotype came up a few times. The V gene is TRBV12-3 or TRBV12-4, the J gene TRBJ2-5; D unclear. The CDR3 covers 14 residues. The V and J ends lost 1 base and 4 bases respectively, with 10 bases between them. The CDR3 reads CASSLGMALETQYF. For the CDR3, the DNA is TGTGCCAGCAGTTTAGGCATGGCTTTAGAGACCCAGTACTTC.

Comments on this clonotype: This may come from a read error, since a much larger clone is one base off. The V call is TRBV19, the J call TRBJ2-7; D gene ambiguous. The V and J ends lost 2 bases and 8 bases respectively, with 13 bases between them. The germline V gene encodes CDR1 LNHDA and CDR2 SQIVND (reference sequence). The CDR3 loop spans 13 amino acids. The DNA for the CDR3 is TGTGCCAGTAGTATAAGAGCTTCTTACAAGCAGTACTTC. Amino acid sequence: CASSIRASYKQYF.

This clonotype was counted many times. The rearrangement uses TRBV20-1 and TRBJ2-7, with 8 bases that match TRBD1. The CDR3 contains 14 residues. Trimming took 6 bases from V and 2 from J; bases not matched to a gene: 9. The germline CDR1 and CDR2 sequences are DFQATT and SNEGSKA (reference sequence). The CDR3 DNA reads as TGCAGTGCGTCGGGACAGGAAGAACCCTACGAGCAGTACTTC. Translated: CSASGQEEPYEQYF.

The rearrangement joins TRBV20-1 to TRBJ2-7, with D tentatively TRBD2 (6 bases). The germline CDR1 and CDR2 sequences are DFQATT and SNEGSKA (reference sequence). The V end was cut by 2 bases, the J end by 7 bases, with 27 bases between. The CDR3 is 17 residues long. In DNA, the CDR3 is TGCAGTGCTAGAATCCGGGAGCCCGGAAGCTCCTACAATGAGCAGTACTTC. Its protein product is CSARIREPGSSYNEQYF.

This clonotype was observed a handful of times. The rearrangement uses TRBV4-1 and TRBJ2-7; 10 bases agree with TRBD2. Germline CDR1 reads MGHRA; CDR2 reads YSYEKL. Trimming took 0 bases from V and 5 from J; bases not matched to a gene: 7. CDR3 length: 16 amino acids. The CDR3 sequence is CASSQELAGNRHEQYF. DNA of the CDR3: TGCGCCAGCAGCCAAGAACTAGCGGGAAATCGGCACGAGCAGTACTTC.

With regard to this clonotype: This may be a read error: a much more frequent sequence differs by one nucleotide. The CDR3 coding sequence is TGCGCCAGCAGTCGGACTCTTTACAGTGAGCAGTTCTTC. It codes for CASSRTLYSEQFF. This chain links TRBV10-2 with TRBJ2-1; D perhaps matches TRBD2 (5 bases). There are 13 residues in the CDR3. Germline V gene data show CDR1 as WSHSY and CDR2 as SAAADI.

This clonotype was seen many times. The chain uses TRBV10-2 and TRBJ1-1; 7 positions match TRBD1. Germline CDR1 is WSHSY and CDR2 is SAAADI. Trimming removed 7 bases from V and 1 base from J; junction bases left unmatched: 12. The CDR3 has 16 residues. CDR3: CASIPNTGTENTEAFF. CDR3 sequence (DNA): TGCGCCAGCATTCCGAATACCGGGACAGAGAACACTGAAGCTTTCTTT.

This clonotype has at least ten counts. The J gene is TRBJ2-6, the V gene TRBV6-4; 11 positions match TRBD1. The CDR3 sequence is 17 residues long. The germline gives CDR1 MRHNA, CDR2 SNTAGT. Trimming removed 2 bases from V and 0 bases from J; junction bases left unmatched: 0. The CDR3 nucleotides read TGTGCCAGCAGTGACGGGACAGGGGGCTCTGGGGCCAACGTCCTGACTTTC. Translating gives CASSDGTGGSGANVLTF.

As regards this clonotype: A junction end diverges from the germline sequence, so it may reflect a read error. The gene calls are TRBV15 and TRBJ2-3; no clear D. This CDR3 region has 13 residues. Germline V CDR1 and CDR2: LNHNV, YYDKDF (reference sequence). The CDR3 here is CATSRASTDTRYF. The CDR3 DNA follows: TGTGCCACCAGCAGAGCAAGCACAGATACGCGGTATTTT.

This clonotype was seen more than once but under ten times. The chain is built from TRBV7-9 and TRBJ2-3; 7 bases are a match to TRBD1. Germline CDR1 SEHNR, CDR2 FQNEAQ (reference sequence). This CDR3 comprises 14 residues. V dropped 1 base and J dropped 4; count of bases not matched to a gene: 2. CDR3 nucleotides: TGTGCCAGCAGCTTAGGAGGGGGCGCAGATACGCAGTATTTT. Protein product: CASSLGGGADTQYF.

This clonotype ranks as medium-sized. The gene calls are TRBV20-1 and TRBJ2-1; possibly TRBD1 for D (5 bases). CDR1 is DFQATT, CDR2 SNEGSKA, per germline (reference sequence). The CDR3 extends over 10 amino acids. Between the trimmed V and J ends, which lost 4 bases and 7 bases, there was a span of 5 bases. For the CDR3, the DNA is TGCAGTGCTACAGGGAATGAGCAGTTCTTC. The encoded protein is CSATGNEQFF.

Regarding this clonotype: A much larger clone differs by one base, so this may be a read error. This chain joins TRBV7-2 and TRBJ2-1; 8 bases match TRBD2. The CDR3 runs 13 residues. Germline lookup yields CDR1 SGHTA and CDR2 FQGNSA. The CDR3 here is CASSLAGLYEQFF. CDR3 nucleotides: TGTGCCAGCAGTTTAGCGGGGCTGTATGAGCAGTTCTTC. The full variable domain, in which reference TRBV7-2 and TRBJ2-1 provide the parts outside the CDR3, is GAGVSQSPSNKVTEKGKDVELRCDPISGHTALYWYRQSLGQGLEFLIYFQGNSAPDKSGLPSDRFSAERTGGSVSTLTIQRTQQEDSAVYLCASSLAGLYEQFFGPGTRLTVL.

This clonotype was found many times. V is TRBV6-1 and J is TRBJ2-5; no reliable D call. The germline V and J ends were trimmed by 2 bases and 1 base, with 2 bases remaining between them. The CDR3 runs 12 residues. Germline loops: CDR1 MNHNS, CDR2 SASEGT. The CDR3 DNA reads TGTGCCAGCAGTGAAAGCCAAGAGACCCAGTACTTC. Translating it yields CASSESQETQYF.

This clonotype occurred many times. This chain connects TRBV20-1 to TRBJ1-1, with D maybe TRBD1 (5 bases). The germline CDR1 and CDR2 sequences are DFQATT and SNEGSKA (reference sequence). The CDR3 contains 11 residues. V shed 6 bases and J shed 11 bases, with 16 bases lying between them. The DNA of the CDR3 is TGCAGTGCGCTTGAACGGTGGGGGGCTTTCTTT. It yields the protein CSALERWGAFF.

The table lists this clonotype with many counts. The CDR3 coding sequence is TGTGCCAGCAGTTACTCCTTGATTTCGGCGCTGGACCCTGAAGCTTTCTTT. Translated, it gives CASSYSLISALDPEAFF. The V gene is TRBV6-6, the J gene TRBJ1-1; D is unresolved. The CDR3 consists of 17 residues. The V end lost 0 bases, the J end lost 6 bases, and 20 bases lay between the germline ends. Germline CDR1 reads MNHNY; CDR2 reads SVGAGI (reference sequence).

In this sample, this clonotype turned up a few times. The chain uses TRBV29-1 and TRBJ1-1; D gene uncertain. CDR3 size: 13 residues. V lost 2 bases, J lost 1 base, and 8 bases lay in between. The germline gives CDR1 SQVTM, CDR2 ANQGSEA. The CDR3 DNA reads as TGCAGCGTTGAACGCCAGCAGAACACTGAAGCTTTCTTT. It codes for CSVERQQNTEAFF.